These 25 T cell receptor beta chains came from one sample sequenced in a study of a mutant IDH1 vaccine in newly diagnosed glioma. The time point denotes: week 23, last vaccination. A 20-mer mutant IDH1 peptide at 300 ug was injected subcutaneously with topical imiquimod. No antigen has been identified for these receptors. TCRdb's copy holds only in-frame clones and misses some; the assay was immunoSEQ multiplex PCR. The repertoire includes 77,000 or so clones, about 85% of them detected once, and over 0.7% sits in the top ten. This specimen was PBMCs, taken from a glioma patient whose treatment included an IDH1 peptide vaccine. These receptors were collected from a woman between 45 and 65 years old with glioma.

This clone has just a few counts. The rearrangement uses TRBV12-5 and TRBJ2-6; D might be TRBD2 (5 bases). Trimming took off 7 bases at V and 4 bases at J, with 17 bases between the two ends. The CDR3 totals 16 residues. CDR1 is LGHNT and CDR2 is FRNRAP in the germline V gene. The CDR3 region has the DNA TGTGCTAGTGCCACAGAGGGCCTAGCCGGGGCCAACGTCCTGACTTTC. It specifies CASATEGLAGANVLTF.

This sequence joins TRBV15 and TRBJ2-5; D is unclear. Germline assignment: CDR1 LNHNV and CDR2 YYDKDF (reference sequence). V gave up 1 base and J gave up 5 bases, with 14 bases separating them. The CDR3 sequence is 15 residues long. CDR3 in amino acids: CATSRARGPEETQYF. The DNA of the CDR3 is TGTGCCACCAGCAGAGCAAGAGGACCTGAGGAGACCCAGTACTTC.

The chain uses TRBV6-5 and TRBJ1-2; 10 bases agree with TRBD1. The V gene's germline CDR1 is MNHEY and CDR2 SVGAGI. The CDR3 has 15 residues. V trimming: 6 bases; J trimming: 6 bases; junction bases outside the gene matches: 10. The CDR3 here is CASSRQGQGDHGYTF. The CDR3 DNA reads TGTGCCAGCAGCCGTCAAGGACAGGGGGATCATGGCTACACCTTC.

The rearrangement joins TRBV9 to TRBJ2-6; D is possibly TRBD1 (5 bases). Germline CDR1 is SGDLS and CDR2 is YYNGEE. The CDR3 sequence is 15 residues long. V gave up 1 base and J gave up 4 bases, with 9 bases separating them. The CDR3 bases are TGTGCCAGCAGCGTACAGGGCTCCGGGGCCAACGTCCTGACTTTC. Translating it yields CASSVQGSGANVLTF.

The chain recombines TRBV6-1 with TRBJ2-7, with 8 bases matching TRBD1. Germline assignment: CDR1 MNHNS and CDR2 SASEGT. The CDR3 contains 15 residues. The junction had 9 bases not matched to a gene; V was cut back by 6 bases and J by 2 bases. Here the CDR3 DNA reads TGTGCCAGCAGGTTCGACAGGGGAAGAACCTACGAGCAGTACTTC. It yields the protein CASRFDRGRTYEQYF.

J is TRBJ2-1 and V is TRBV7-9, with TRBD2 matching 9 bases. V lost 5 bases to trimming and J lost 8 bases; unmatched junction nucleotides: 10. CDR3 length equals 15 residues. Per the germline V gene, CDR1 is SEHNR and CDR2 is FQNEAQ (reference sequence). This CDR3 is CASSLLAGQGDEQFF. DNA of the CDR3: TGTGCCAGCAGCCTCCTAGCGGGACAAGGCGATGAGCAGTTCTTC.

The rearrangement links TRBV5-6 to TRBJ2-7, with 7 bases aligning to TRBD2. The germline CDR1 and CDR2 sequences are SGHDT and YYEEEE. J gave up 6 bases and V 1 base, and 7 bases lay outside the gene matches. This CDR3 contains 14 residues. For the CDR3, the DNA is TGTGCCAGCAGCTTGATGGGGGGGAAGGCCGAGCAGTACTTC. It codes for CASSLMGGKAEQYF.

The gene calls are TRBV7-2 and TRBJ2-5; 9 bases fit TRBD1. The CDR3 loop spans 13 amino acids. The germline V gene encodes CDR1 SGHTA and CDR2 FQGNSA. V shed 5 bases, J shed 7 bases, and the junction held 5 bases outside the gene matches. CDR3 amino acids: CASSADRGGTQYF. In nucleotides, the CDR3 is TGTGCCAGCAGCGCGGACAGGGGCGGGACCCAGTACTTC.

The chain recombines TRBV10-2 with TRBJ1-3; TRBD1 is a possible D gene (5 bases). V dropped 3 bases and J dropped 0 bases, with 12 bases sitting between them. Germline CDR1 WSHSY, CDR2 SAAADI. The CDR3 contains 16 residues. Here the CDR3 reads CASSDGGTSSGNTIYF. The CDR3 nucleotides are TGCGCCAGCAGTGACGGCGGGACCTCCTCTGGAAACACCATATATTTT.

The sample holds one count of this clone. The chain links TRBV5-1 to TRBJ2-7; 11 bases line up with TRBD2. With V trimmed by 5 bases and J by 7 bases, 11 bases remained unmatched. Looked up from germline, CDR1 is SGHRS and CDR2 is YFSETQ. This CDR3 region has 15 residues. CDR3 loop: CASRQGTSGLGEQYF. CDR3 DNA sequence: TGCGCCAGCAGGCAAGGGACTAGCGGTTTGGGGGAGCAGTACTTC.

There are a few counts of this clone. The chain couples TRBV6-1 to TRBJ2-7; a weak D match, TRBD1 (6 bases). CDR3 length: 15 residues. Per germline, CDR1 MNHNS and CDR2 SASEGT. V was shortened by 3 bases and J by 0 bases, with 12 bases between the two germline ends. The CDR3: CASSEDLTGSYEQYF. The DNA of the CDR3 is TGTGCCAGCAGTGAGGACCTGACAGGCTCCTACGAGCAGTACTTC.

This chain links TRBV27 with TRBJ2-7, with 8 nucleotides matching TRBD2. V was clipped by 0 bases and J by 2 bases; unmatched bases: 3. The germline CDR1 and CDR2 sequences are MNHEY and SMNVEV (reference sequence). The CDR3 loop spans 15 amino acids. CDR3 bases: TGTGCCAGCAGTTTATCGGGCGGGGGGACCTACGAGCAGTACTTC. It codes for CASSLSGGGTYEQYF.

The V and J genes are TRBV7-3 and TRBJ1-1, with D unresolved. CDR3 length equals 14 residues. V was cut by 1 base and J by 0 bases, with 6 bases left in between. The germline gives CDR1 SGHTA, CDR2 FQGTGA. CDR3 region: CASSLIGLNTEAFF. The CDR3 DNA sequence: TGTGCCAGCAGCTTAATAGGGCTGAACACTGAAGCTTTCTTT.

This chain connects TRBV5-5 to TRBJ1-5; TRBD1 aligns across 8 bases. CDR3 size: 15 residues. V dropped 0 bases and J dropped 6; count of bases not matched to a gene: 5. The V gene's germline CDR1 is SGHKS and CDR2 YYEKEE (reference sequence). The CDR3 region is CASSLAPGGGQPQHF. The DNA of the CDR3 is TGTGCCAGCAGCTTGGCCCCAGGGGGCGGTCAGCCCCAGCATTTT.

CDR3 sequence (DNA): TGTGCCAGCAGAGCGGGAACTGCAGATACGCAGTATTTT. Residues: CASRAGTADTQYF. The chain recombines TRBV6-5 with TRBJ2-3, with 7 bases fitting TRBD2. The trim removed 6 bases at V and 4 bases at J, leaving 4 bases unmatched. The CDR3 totals 13 residues. Germline CDR1 and CDR2: MNHEY and SVGAGI.

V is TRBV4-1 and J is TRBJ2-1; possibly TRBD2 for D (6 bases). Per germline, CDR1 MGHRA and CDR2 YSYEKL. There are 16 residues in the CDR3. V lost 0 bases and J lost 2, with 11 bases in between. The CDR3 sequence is CASSQERGSPYNEQFF. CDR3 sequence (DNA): TGCGCCAGCAGCCAAGAACGGGGGTCCCCCTACAATGAGCAGTTCTTC.

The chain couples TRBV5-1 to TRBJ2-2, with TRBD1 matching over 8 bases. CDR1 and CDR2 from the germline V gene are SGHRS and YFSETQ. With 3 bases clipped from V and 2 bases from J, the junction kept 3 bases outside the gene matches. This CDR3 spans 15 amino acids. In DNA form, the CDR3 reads TGCGCCAGCAGCTGGACAGGGACTAACACCGGGGAGCTGTTTTTT. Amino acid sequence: CASSWTGTNTGELFF.

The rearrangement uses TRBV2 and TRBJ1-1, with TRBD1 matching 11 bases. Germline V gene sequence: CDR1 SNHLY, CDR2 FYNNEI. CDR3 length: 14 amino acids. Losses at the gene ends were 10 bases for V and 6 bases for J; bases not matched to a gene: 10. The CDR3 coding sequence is TGTGCCATCTGGACAGGGGGCGCAGTAGCTGAAGCTTTCTTT. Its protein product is CAIWTGGAVAEAFF.

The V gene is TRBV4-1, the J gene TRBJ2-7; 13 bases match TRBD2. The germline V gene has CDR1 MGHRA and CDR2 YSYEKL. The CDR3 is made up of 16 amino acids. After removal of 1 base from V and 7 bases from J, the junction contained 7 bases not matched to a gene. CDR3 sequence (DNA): TGCGCCAGCAGCCAAGTCAGGACTAGCGGGAGAGGGGAGCAGTACTTC. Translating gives CASSQVRTSGRGEQYF.

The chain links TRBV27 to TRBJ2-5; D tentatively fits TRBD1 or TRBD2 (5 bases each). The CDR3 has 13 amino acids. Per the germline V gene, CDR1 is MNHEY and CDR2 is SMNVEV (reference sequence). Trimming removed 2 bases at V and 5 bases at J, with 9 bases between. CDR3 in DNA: TGTGCCAGCAGTTTAAGAGGGGTGGAGACCCAGTACTTC. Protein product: CASSLRGVETQYF.

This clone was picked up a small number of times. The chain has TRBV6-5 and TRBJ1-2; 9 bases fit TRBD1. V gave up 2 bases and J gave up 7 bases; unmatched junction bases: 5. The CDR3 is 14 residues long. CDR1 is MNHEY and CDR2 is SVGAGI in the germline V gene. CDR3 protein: CASSYGGQGFGYTF. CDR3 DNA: TGTGCCAGCAGTTACGGCGGACAGGGGTTTGGCTACACCTTC.

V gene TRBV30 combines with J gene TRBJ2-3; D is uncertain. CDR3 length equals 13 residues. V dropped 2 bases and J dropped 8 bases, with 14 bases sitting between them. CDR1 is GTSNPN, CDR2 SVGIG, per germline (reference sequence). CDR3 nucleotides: TGTGCCTGGAGTCTCCCCCCGGACCTTACGCAGTATTTT. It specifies CAWSLPPDLTQYF.

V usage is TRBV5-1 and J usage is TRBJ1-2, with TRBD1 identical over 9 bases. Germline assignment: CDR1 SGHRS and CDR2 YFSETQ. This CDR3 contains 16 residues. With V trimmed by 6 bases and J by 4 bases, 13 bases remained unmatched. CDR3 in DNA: TGCGCCAGCAAACGGGACAGGGTCGGCTCTCGCTATGGCTACACCTTC. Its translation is CASKRDRVGSRYGYTF.

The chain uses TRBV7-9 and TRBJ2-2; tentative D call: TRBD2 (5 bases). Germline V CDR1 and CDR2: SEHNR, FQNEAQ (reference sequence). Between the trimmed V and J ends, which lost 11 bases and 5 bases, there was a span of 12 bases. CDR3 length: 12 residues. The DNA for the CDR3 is TGTGCCGACCGGGCGGGTACCGGGGAGCTGTTTTTT. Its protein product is CADRAGTGELFF.

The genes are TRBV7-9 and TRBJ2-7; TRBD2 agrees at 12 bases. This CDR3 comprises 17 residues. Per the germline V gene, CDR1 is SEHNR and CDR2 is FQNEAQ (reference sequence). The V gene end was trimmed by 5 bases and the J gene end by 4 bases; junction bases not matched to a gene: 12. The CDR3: CASSLQPLTSGSYEQYF. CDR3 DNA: TGTGCCAGCAGCCTACAACCCTTGACTAGCGGGAGTTACGAGCAGTACTTC.